This T cell receptor beta chain comes out of a study of CD8 T cells in ankylosing spondylitis. Study findings and constraints: CD8+ disease-linked clones were present at relatively low frequencies in blood.

This clonotype has more than one count but fewer than ten. Its antigen is not known. Germline assignment: CDR1 DFQATT and CDR2 SNEGSKA (reference sequence). The length of the CDR3 is 11 residues. Deletions cut 1 base from V and 14 bases from J, with 9 bases between. Each TCR beta library was made by quantitative 5'-RACE that incorporated molecular barcodes. TCRdb reprocessed the 5' RACE reads with MiXCR, giving one entry per CDR3 protein. The sample has roughly 280,000 distinct CDR3 sequences, around 20% seen once; the top ten hold about 8.2%. The source is a male donor with ankylosing spondylitis or in good health (not recorded which). V gene TRBV20-1 combines with J gene TRBJ1-6, with D hard to call. The sample was blood, either unsorted or a sorted T cell fraction (not recorded which). CDR3 in amino acids: CSARGFSALHF. Here the CDR3 DNA reads TGCAGTGCTAGAGGCTTCTCAGCCCTCCACTTT.